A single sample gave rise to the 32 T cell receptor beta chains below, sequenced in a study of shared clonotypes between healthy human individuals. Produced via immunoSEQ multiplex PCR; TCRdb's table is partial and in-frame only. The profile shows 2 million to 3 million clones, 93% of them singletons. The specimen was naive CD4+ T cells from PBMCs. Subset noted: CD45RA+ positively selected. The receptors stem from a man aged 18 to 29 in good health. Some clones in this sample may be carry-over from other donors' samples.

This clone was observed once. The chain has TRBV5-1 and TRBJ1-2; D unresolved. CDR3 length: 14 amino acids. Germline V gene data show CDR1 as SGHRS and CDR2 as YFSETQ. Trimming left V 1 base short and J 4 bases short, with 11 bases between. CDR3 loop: CASSLIGETYGYTF. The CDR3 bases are TGCGCCAGCAGCTTGATTGGAGAAACCTATGGCTACACCTTC. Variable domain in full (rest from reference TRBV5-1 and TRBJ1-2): KAGVTQTPRYLIKTRGQQVTLSCSPISGHRSVSWYQQTPGQGLQFLFEYFSETQRNKGNFPGRFSGRQFSNSRSEMNVSTLELGDSALYLCASSLIGETYGYTFGSGTRLTVV.

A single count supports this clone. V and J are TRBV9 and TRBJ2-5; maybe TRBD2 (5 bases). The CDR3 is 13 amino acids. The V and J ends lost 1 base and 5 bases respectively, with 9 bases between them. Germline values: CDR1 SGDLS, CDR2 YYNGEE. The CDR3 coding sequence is TGTGCCAGCAGCGTACGAGGGTCTGAGACCCAGTACTTC. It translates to CASSVRGSETQYF. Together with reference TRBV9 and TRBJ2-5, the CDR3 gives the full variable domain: DSGVTQTPKHLITATGQRVTLRCSPRSGDLSVYWYQQSLDQGLQFLIQYYNGEERAKGNILERFSAQQFPDLHSELNLSSLELGDSALYFCASSVRGSETQYFGPGTRLLVL.

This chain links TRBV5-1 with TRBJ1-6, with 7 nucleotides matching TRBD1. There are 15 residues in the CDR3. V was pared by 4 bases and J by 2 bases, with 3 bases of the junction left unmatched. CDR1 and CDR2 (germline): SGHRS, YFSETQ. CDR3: CASSATGAYNSPLHF. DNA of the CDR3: TGCGCCAGCAGCGCCACAGGGGCCTATAATTCACCCCTCCACTTT.

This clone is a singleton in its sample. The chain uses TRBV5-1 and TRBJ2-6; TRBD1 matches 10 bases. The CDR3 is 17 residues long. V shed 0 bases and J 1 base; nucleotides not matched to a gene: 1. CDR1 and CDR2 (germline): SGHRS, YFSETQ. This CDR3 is CASSLEGQGSGANVLTF. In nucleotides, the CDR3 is TGCGCCAGCAGCTTGGAGGGACAGGGGTCTGGGGCCAACGTCCTGACTTTC.

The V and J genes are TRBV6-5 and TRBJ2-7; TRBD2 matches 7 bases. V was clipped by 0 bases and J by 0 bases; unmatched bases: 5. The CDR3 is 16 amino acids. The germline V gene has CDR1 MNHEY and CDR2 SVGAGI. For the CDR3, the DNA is TGTGCCAGCAGTTACTCTTCCGGGGGGAGCTCCTACGAGCAGTACTTC. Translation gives CASSYSSGGSSYEQYF.

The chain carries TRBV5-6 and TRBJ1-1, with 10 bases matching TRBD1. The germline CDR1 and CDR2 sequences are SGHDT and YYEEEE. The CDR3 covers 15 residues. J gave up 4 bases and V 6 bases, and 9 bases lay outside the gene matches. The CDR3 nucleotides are TGTGCCAGCAACCGGGACAGGGGTTTTAGCACTGAAGCTTTCTTT. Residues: CASNRDRGFSTEAFF.

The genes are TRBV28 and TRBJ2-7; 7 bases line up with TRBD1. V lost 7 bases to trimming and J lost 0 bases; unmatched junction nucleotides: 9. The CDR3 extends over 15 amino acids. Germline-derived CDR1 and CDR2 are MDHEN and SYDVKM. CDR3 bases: TGTGCCAGCAAAAGGGGGCGGGTGAGCTCCTACGAGCAGTACTTC. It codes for CASKRGRVSSYEQYF.

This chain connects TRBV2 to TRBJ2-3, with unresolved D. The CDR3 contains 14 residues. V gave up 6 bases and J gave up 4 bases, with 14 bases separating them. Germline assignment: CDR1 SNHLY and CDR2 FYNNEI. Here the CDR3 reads CASRRTPLADTQYF. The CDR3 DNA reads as TGTGCCAGCAGACGCACCCCGCTAGCAGATACGCAGTATTTT.

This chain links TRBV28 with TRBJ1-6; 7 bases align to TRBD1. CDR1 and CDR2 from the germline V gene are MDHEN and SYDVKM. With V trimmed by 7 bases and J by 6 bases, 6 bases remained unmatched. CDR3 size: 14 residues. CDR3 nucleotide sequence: TGTGCCAGCATGCGAGACAGGGTTAATTCACCCCTCCACTTT. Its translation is CASMRDRVNSPLHF.

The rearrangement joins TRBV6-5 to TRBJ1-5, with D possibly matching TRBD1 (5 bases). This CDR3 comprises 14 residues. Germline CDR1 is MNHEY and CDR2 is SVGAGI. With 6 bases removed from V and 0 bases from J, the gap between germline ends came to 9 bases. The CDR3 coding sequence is TGTGCCAGCAGGGAGGGACCTAGCAATCAGCCCCAGCATTTT. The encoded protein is CASREGPSNQPQHF.

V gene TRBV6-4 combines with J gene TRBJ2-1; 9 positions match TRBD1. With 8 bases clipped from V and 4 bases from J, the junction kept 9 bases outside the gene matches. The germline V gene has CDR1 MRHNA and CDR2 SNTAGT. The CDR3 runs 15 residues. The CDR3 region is CASGTTGGLYNEQFF. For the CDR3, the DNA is TGTGCCAGCGGTACAACAGGGGGCCTTTACAATGAGCAGTTCTTC.

CDR3 sequence reads: CASSLSLAGAFDEQYF. The CDR3 coding sequence is TGTGCCAGCAGTTTAAGTCTAGCGGGAGCTTTTGACGAGCAGTACTTC. The chain employs TRBV27 and TRBJ2-7; 10 positions match TRBD2. Germline loops: CDR1 MNHEY, CDR2 SMNVEV (reference sequence). V shed 2 bases and J 5 bases; nucleotides not matched to a gene: 9. The CDR3 totals 16 residues.

CDR3 loop: CASSDSGTGGTEAFF. CDR3 sequence (DNA): TGTGCCAGCAGCGATTCCGGGACAGGGGGCACTGAAGCTTTCTTT. The chain uses TRBV5-6 and TRBJ1-1; TRBD1 matches 11 bases. The CDR3 is 15 residues long. Germline assignment: CDR1 SGHDT and CDR2 YYEEEE. The V gene end was trimmed by 4 bases and the J gene end by 4 bases; junction bases not matched to a gene: 6.

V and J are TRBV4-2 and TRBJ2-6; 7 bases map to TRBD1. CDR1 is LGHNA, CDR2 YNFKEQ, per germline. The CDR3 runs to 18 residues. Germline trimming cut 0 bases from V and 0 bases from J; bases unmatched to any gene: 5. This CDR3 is CASSQDATGHSGANVLTF. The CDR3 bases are TGTGCCAGCAGCCAAGATGCGACAGGGCACTCTGGGGCCAACGTCCTGACTTTC.

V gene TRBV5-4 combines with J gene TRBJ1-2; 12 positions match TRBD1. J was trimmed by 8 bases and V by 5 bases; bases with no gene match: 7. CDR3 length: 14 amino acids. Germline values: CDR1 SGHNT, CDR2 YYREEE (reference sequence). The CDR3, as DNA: TGTGCCAGCAGGACCGGGACAGGGGGCGGGGGCTACACCTTC. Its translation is CASRTGTGGGGYTF. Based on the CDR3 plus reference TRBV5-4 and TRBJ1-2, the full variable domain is ETGVTQSPTHLIKTRGQQVTLRCSSQSGHNTVSWYQQALGQGPQFIFQYYREEENGRGNFPPRFSGLQFPNYSSELNVNALELDDSALYLCASRTGTGGGGYTFGSGTRLTVV.

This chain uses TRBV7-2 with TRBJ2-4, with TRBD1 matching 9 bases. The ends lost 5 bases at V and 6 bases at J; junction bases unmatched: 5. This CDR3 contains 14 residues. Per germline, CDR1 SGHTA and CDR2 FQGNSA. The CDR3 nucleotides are TGTGCCAGCAGCATCCGACAGGGGGGAAACATTCAGTACTTC. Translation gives CASSIRQGGNIQYF.

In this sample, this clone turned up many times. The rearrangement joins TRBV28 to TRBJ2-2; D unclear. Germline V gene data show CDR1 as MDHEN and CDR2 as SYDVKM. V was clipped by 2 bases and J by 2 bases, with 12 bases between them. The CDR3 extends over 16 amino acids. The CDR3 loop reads CASSLGSWGNTGELFF. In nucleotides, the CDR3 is TGTGCCAGCAGTTTAGGCTCCTGGGGAAACACCGGGGAGCTGTTTTTT.

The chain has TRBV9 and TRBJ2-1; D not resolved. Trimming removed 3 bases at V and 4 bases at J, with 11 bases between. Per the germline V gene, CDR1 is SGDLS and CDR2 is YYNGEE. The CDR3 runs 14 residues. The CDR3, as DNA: TGTGCCAGCAGCGGTGCCAGTAAATACAATGAGCAGTTCTTC. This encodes CASSGASKYNEQFF.

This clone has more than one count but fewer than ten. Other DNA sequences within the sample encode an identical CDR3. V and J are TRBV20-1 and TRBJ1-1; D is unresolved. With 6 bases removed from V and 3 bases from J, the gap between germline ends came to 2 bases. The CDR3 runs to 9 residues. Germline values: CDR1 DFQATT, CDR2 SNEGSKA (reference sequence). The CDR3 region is CSADTEAFF. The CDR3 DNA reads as TGCAGTGCGGACACTGAAGCTTTCTTT.

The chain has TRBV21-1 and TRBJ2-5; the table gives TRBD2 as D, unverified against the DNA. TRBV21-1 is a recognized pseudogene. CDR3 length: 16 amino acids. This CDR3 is CASSKDGRDGQETQYF. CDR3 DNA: TGTGCCAGCAGCAAAGATGGGCGGGATGGCCAAGAGACCCAGTACTTC.

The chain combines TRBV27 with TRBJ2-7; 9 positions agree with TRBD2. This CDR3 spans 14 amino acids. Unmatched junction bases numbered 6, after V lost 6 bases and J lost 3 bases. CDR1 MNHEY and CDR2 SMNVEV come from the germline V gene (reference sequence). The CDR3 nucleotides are TGTGCCAGCAGAGAAGCGGGAGGTGTCTACGAGCAGTACTTC. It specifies CASREAGGVYEQYF.

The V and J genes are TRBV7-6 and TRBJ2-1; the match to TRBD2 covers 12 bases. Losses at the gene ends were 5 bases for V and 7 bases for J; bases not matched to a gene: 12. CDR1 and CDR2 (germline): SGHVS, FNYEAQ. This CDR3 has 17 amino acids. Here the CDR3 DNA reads TGTGCCAGCAGCCTATACCCTTTGACTAGCGGGAGTAATGAGCAGTTCTTC. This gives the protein CASSLYPLTSGSNEQFF.

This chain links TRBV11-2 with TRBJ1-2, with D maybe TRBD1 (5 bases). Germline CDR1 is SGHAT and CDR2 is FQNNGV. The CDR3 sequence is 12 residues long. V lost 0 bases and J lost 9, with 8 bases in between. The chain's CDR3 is CASSLDRDRYTF. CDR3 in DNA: TGTGCCAGCAGCTTAGATAGGGACCGCTACACCTTC. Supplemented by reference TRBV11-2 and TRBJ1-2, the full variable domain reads EAGVAQSPRYKIIEKRQSVAFWCNPISGHATLYWYQQILGQGPKLLIQFQNNGVVDDSQLPKDRFSAERLKGVDSTLKIQPAKLEDSAVYLCASSLDRDRYTFGSGTRLTVV.

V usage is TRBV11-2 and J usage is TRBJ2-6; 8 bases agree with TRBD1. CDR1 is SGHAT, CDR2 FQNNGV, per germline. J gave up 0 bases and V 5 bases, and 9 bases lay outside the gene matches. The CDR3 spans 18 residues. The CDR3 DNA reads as TGTGCCAGCAGCGCCCGGACAGGGTCCCGCTCTGGGGCCAACGTCCTGACTTTC. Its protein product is CASSARTGSRSGANVLTF.

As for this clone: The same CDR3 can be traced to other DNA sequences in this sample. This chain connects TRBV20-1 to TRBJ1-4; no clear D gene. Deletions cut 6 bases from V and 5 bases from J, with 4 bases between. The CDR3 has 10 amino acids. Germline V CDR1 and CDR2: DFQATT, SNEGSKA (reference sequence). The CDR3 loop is CSASNEKLFF. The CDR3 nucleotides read TGCAGTGCCTCCAATGAAAAACTGTTTTTT.

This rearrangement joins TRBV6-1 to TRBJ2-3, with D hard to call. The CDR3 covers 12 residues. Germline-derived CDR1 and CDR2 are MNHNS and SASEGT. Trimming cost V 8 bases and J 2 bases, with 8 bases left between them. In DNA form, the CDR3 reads TGTGCCAGCGGATGGTCCACAGATACGCAGTATTTT. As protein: CASGWSTDTQYF.

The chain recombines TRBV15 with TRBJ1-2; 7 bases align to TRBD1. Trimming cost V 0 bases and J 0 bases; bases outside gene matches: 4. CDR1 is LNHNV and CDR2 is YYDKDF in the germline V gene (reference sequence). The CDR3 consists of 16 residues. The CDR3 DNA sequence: TGTGCCACCAGCAGAGATCCGCAGGGGGCTAACTATGGCTACACCTTC. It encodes CATSRDPQGANYGYTF.

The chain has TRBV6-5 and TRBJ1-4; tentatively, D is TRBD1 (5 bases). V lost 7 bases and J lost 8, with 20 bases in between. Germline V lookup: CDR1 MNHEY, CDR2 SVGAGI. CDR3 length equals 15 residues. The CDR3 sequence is CASIEVLGGMEKLFF. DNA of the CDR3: TGTGCCAGCATAGAAGTTTTGGGGGGAATGGAAAAACTGTTTTTT.

The CDR3 region is CASSRTPPDSGNTIYF. CDR3 nucleotide sequence: TGTGCCAGCAGTCGAACTCCTCCCGACTCTGGAAACACCATATATTTT. The chain employs TRBV2 and TRBJ1-3; D not certain. V gave up 5 bases and J gave up 0 bases, with 14 bases separating them. The CDR3 contains 16 residues. Germline assignment: CDR1 SNHLY and CDR2 FYNNEI.

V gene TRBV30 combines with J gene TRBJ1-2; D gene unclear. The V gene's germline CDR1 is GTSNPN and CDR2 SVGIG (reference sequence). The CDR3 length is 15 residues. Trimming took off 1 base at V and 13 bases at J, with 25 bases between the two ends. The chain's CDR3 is CAWSDRFRPKASGTF. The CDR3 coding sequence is TGTGCCTGGAGTGATCGGTTCCGGCCCAAGGCTTCTGGCACCTTC.

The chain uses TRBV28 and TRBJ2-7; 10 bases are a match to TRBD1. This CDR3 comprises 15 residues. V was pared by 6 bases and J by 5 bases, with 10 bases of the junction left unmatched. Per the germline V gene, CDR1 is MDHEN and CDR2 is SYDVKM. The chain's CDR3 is CASRPTGTGDHEQYF. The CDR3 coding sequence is TGTGCCAGCAGGCCCACCGGGACAGGGGACCACGAGCAGTACTTC.

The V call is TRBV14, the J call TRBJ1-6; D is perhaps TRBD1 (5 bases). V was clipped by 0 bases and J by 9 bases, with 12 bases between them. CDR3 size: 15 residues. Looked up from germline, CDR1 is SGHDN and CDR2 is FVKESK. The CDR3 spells CASSQDAGVGSPLHF. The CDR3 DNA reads TGTGCCAGCAGCCAAGATGCGGGGGTCGGTTCACCCCTCCACTTT.